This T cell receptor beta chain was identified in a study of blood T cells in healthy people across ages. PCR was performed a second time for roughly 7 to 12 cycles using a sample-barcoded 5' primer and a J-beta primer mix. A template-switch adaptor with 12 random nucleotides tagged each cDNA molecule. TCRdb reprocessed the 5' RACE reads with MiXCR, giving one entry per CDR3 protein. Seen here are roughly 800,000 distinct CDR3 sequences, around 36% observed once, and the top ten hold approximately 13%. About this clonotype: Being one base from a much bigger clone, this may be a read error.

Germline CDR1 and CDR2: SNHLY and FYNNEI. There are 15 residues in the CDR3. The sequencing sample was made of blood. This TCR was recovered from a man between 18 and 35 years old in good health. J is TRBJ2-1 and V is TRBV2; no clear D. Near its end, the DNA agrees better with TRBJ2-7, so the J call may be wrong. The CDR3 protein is CASSEEVSSYNEQYF. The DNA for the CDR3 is TGTGCCAGCAGTGAAGAGGTTAGCTCCTACAATGAGCAGTACTTC.